This T cell receptor (beta chain) was captured in a study of T-cell reconstitution after alpha-beta-depleted transplantation in children. The library targeted TCRbeta and was prepared with unique molecular identifiers. MiXCR, run by TCRdb on the PCR reads, gives a single entry per CDR3 protein. This sample carries some 250,000 distinct CDR3 sequences, approximately 12% of them seen once, and the ten largest clones take approximately 2.9%. In its sample, this clonotype was seen many times. V dropped 0 bases and J dropped 7 bases, with 3 bases sitting between them. The length of the CDR3 is 11 residues. Germline CDR1 reads DFQATT; CDR2 reads SNEGSKA (reference sequence).

The origin of this receptor is a human donor who donated a stem cell graft to a child with acute lymphoblastic leukemia. This chain uses TRBV20-1 with TRBJ1-4; D is unclear. Sequenced here: PBMCs from the stem cell graft donor, sampled from the stem cell graft. CDR3 protein: CSARDREKLFF. CDR3 coding DNA: TGCAGTGCTAGAGATCGTGAAAAACTGTTTTTT.